Below, 14 T cell receptor beta chains from the same sample are listed, as sequenced in a study of T cells in women clearing cervical HPV infection. Generated by immunoSEQ multiplex PCR, the TCRdb table keeps only in-frame clones and is missing some. The table for this sample gives about 35,000 clones. The sample taken for sequencing was blood buffy coat. The receptors here all came from a woman between 18 and 70 years old with a cervical HPV16 infection that either progressed to CIN3+ or cleared (not recorded which).

For this clone: The read ends 3 residues early relative to the CDR3; the germline J gene fills the gap. This chain links TRBV19 with TRBJ2-1, with TRBD2 matching 14 bases. Germline CDR1 is LNHDA and CDR2 is SQIVND (reference sequence). The CDR3 extends over 15 amino acids. V shed 6 bases and J 6 bases; nucleotides not matched to a gene: 4. The sequenced CDR3 bases are TGTGCCAGTAGCGTGACTAGCGGGGGGGCCAATGAG. It encodes CASSVTSGGANE. The whole CDR3 protein reads CASSVTSGGANEQFF.

A remark on this clone: The read gets to within 3 residues of the CDR3 end, and the germline J gene fills in the rest. The genes are TRBV5-1 and TRBJ2-3, with D unresolved. The V gene's germline CDR1 is SGHRS and CDR2 YFSETQ. CDR3 size: 12 residues. V lost 0 bases to trimming and J lost 3 bases, with 2 bases between them. The CDR3 bases that were read are TGCGCCAGCAGCTTGGCTACAGATACG. It is translated as CASSLATDT. The entire CDR3 protein reads CASSLATDTQYF.

The CDR3 spells CASRSGDQPQHF. Partial CDR3 DNA: TGTGCCAGCAGGTCGGGGGATCAGCCC. The V and J genes are TRBV5-8 and TRBJ1-5; a weak D match, TRBD1 (5 bases). From the germline J gene comes the end of the CDR3, since the read stops 3 residues before it. Germline lookup yields CDR1 SGHTS and CDR2 YDEGEE. V lost 5 bases and J lost 5, with 8 bases in between. The CDR3 extends over 12 amino acids. Full variable domain (remainder filled in from reference TRBV5-8 and TRBJ1-5): EAGVTQSPTHLIKTRGQQATLRCSPISGHTSVYWYQQALGLGLQFLLWYDEGEERNRGNFPPRFSGRQFPNYSSELNVNALELEDSALYLCASRSGDQPQHFGDGTRLSIL.

A word on this clone: The read is 3 residues too short to cover the CDR3 end, so that end is filled in from the germline J gene. V gene TRBV18 combines with J gene TRBJ2-3; TRBD1 aligns across 7 bases. The CDR3 is made up of 14 amino acids. Germline V gives CDR1 KGHSH, CDR2 LQKENI. The CDR3: CASSPGTANQPQYF. The sequenced CDR3 bases are TGTGCCAGCTCACCCGGGACAGCAAATCAGCCG.

With regard to this clone: The sequence runs out 3 residues before the end of the CDR3; the remainder is reconstructed from the germline J gene. The chain couples TRBV19 to TRBJ2-4, with 11 positions matching TRBD2. Germline values: CDR1 LNHDA, CDR2 SQIVND (reference sequence). Trimming cost V 1 base and J 7 bases; bases outside gene matches: 9. CDR3 size: 17 residues. CDR3 bases read: TGTGCCAGTAGTATAGGGCGGCTAGCGGGAGGTGGGAACATT. It is translated as CASSIGRLAGGGNI. The entire CDR3 reads CASSIGRLAGGGNIQYF. Combining the CDR3 with reference TRBV19 and TRBJ2-4 gives the whole variable domain DGGITQSPKYLFRKEGQNVTLSCEQNLNHDAMYWYRQDPGQGLRLIYYSQIVNDFQKGDIAEGYSVSREKKESFPLTVTSAQKNPTAFYLCASSIGRLAGGGNIQYFGAGTRLSVL.

Notes on this clone: The CDR3 end falls 3 residues outside the read, so it is completed with the germline J gene. The V gene is TRBV30, the J gene TRBJ2-6; TRBD2 aligns across 8 bases. The CDR3 has 12 amino acids. The germline CDR1 and CDR2 sequences are GTSNPN and SVGIG (reference sequence). Partial CDR3 DNA: TGTGCCTGGAGTGACGGCGGGGGGATC. It codes for CAWSDGGGI. The full-length CDR3 reads as CAWSDGGGILTF.

On this clone itself: The CDR3 end lies 3 residues beyond the end of the read and is filled in from the germline J gene. The genes are TRBV4-1 and TRBJ2-5; possibly TRBD2 for D (6 bases). Germline V gene sequence: CDR1 MGHRA, CDR2 YSYEKL. V was cut by 0 bases and J by 5 bases, with 13 bases left in between. CDR3 size: 15 residues. CDR3: CASSQDPGLGETQYF. The DNA read from the CDR3 is TGCGCCAGCAGCCAAGACCCGGGACTGGGGGAGACC.

A word on this clone: With the read ending 3 residues before the CDR3 end, the germline J gene is used to fill in that end. The rearrangement joins TRBV7-9 to TRBJ2-3; D perhaps matches TRBD1 (5 bases). Trimming shortened V by 7 bases and J by 0 bases, and 11 bases separated the two germline ends. The CDR3 totals 14 residues. The germline gives CDR1 SEHNR, CDR2 FQNEAQ (reference sequence). CDR3 DNA (partial): TGTGCCAGCAACCAACAGGCTAGCACAGATACG. Protein: CASNQQASTDT. The whole CDR3 is CASNQQASTDTQYF.

Regarding this clone: The read ends 3 residues early relative to the CDR3; the germline J gene fills the gap. The J gene is TRBJ2-7, the V gene TRBV6-2 or TRBV6-3; 7 bases are a match to TRBD2. The junction had 5 bases not matched to a gene; V was cut back by 6 bases and J by 0 bases. The CDR3 runs to 14 residues. The V gene's germline CDR1 is MNHEY and CDR2 SVGEGT. CDR3 sequence: CASRKSGGSYEQYF. The CDR3 DNA, read in part, is TGTGCCAGCAGAAAATCGGGGGGCTCCTACGAG.

Regarding this clone: The sequenced fragment ends 3 residues before the CDR3 boundary, so the rest is inferred from the germline J gene. The rearrangement joins TRBV23-1 to TRBJ2-3; the match to TRBD2 covers 9 bases. TRBV23-1 is given ORF status, its function remaining uncertain. The CDR3 sequence is 16 residues long. Partial CDR3 DNA: TGCGCCAGCAGTCAATCGGCAGGGACTAGCAATCAGCCG. Translation gives CASSQSAGTSNQP. In full, the CDR3 is CASSQSAGTSNQPQYF.

A remark on this clone: The read comes to an end 3 residues before the CDR3 does, leaving the germline J gene to fill in the end. V usage is TRBV27 and J usage is TRBJ2-7, with TRBD2 matching over 10 bases. The germline CDR1 and CDR2 sequences are MNHEY and SMNVEV (reference sequence). The CDR3 covers 15 residues. J gave up 3 bases and V 4 bases, and 6 bases lay outside the gene matches. The CDR3 DNA, read in part, is TGTGCCAGCAGTTCAAGCGGGAGGGTTCTCTACGAG. It codes for CASSSSGRVLYE. The full CDR3 protein is CASSSSGRVLYEQYF.

A note on this clone: The CDR3 extends 3 residues past the end of the read, so its final part is completed from the germline J gene. V gene TRBV20-1 combines with J gene TRBJ2-2; 8 bases fit TRBD1. V lost 0 bases, J lost 5 bases, and 5 bases stayed unmatched. CDR1 DFQATT and CDR2 SNEGSKA come from the germline V gene (reference sequence). This CDR3 has 15 residues. The CDR3 here is CSARDGQGKTGELFF. The DNA read from the CDR3 is TGCAGTGCTAGAGACGGACAGGGAAAAACCGGGGAG.

To note about this clone: The read halts 3 residues ahead of the CDR3 end, with the missing end drawn from the germline J gene. The chain combines TRBV5-1 with TRBJ2-2; the match to TRBD1 covers 12 bases. This CDR3 spans 15 amino acids. Germline V gene lookup returns CDR1 SGHRS and CDR2 YFSETQ. V was pared by 5 bases and J by 7 bases, with 6 bases of the junction left unmatched. The CDR3 sequence: CASSPGQGANGELFF. Partial CDR3 DNA: TGCGCCAGCAGTCCGGGACAGGGGGCTAACGGGGAG.

On this clone itself: The read ends 3 residues before the CDR3 terminus; that terminus is restored from the germline J gene. This rearrangement joins TRBV23-1 to TRBJ2-1; tentatively, D is TRBD1 (7 bases). TRBV23-1 is sorted into the ORF group, with uncertain function. The V end lost 0 bases, the J end lost 4 bases, and 22 bases lay between the germline ends. The length of the CDR3 is 19 residues. The sequenced part of the CDR3 DNA is TGCGCCAGCAGTCAATCTGGGACTGGGACAGTTTCGTCTTACAATGAG. Its translation is CASSQSGTGTVSSYNE. The complete CDR3 sequence is CASSQSGTGTVSSYNEQFF.